This T cell receptor (beta chain) was identified during a study of T-cell memory formation after mild COVID-19. The study's findings and limits: Day 15 to 85 contractors were CD4/CD8 balanced; later expanders leaned CD4+. Pre-infection memory held some responding clones, suggesting pre-existing cross-reactive T cells responded.

One entry per CDR3 protein results from TCRdb running MiXCR on the 5' RACE reads. The table has about 390,000 distinct CDR3 sequences, 20% to 25% seen once; the top ten hold around 13%. The CDR3 spans 15 residues. Germline CDR1 is SGHAT and CDR2 is FQNNGV. V trimming: 5 bases; J trimming: 1 base; junction bases outside the gene matches: 2. Worth noting for this clonotype: Its specificity is unknown.

The chain couples TRBV11-2 to TRBJ2-3; 11 positions agree with TRBD2. Sequencing was carried out using PBMCs or a T cell subset sorted from them (not recorded which). The sequence was collected from an adult woman who had mild COVID-19 (a few samples of this study predate the infection). Cell type and time point are not known. The CDR3 nucleotides are TGTGCCAGCAGCAAGACTAGCGGGGGCACAGATACGCAGTATTTT. Amino acids: CASSKTSGGTDTQYF.